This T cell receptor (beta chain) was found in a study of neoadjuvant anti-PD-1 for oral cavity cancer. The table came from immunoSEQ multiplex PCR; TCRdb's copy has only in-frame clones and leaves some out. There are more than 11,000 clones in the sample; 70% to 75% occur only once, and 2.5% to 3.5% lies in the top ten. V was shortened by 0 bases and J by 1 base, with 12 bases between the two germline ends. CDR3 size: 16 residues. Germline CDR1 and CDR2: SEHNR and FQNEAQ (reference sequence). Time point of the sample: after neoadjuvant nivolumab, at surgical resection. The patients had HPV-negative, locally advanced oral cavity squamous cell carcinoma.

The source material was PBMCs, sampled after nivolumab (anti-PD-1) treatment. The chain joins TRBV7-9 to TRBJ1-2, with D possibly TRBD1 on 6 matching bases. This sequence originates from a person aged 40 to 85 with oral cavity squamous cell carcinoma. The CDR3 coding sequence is TGTGCCAGCAGCTTAGCGGGCAGGGGCCATAACTATGGCTACACCTTC. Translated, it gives CASSLAGRGHNYGYTF. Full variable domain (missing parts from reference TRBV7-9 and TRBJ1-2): DTGVSQNPRHKITKRGQNVTFRCDPISEHNRLYWYRQTLGQGPEFLTYFQNEAQLEKSRLLSDRFSAERPKGSFSTLEIQRTEQGDSAMYLCASSLAGRGHNYGYTFGSGTRLTVV.